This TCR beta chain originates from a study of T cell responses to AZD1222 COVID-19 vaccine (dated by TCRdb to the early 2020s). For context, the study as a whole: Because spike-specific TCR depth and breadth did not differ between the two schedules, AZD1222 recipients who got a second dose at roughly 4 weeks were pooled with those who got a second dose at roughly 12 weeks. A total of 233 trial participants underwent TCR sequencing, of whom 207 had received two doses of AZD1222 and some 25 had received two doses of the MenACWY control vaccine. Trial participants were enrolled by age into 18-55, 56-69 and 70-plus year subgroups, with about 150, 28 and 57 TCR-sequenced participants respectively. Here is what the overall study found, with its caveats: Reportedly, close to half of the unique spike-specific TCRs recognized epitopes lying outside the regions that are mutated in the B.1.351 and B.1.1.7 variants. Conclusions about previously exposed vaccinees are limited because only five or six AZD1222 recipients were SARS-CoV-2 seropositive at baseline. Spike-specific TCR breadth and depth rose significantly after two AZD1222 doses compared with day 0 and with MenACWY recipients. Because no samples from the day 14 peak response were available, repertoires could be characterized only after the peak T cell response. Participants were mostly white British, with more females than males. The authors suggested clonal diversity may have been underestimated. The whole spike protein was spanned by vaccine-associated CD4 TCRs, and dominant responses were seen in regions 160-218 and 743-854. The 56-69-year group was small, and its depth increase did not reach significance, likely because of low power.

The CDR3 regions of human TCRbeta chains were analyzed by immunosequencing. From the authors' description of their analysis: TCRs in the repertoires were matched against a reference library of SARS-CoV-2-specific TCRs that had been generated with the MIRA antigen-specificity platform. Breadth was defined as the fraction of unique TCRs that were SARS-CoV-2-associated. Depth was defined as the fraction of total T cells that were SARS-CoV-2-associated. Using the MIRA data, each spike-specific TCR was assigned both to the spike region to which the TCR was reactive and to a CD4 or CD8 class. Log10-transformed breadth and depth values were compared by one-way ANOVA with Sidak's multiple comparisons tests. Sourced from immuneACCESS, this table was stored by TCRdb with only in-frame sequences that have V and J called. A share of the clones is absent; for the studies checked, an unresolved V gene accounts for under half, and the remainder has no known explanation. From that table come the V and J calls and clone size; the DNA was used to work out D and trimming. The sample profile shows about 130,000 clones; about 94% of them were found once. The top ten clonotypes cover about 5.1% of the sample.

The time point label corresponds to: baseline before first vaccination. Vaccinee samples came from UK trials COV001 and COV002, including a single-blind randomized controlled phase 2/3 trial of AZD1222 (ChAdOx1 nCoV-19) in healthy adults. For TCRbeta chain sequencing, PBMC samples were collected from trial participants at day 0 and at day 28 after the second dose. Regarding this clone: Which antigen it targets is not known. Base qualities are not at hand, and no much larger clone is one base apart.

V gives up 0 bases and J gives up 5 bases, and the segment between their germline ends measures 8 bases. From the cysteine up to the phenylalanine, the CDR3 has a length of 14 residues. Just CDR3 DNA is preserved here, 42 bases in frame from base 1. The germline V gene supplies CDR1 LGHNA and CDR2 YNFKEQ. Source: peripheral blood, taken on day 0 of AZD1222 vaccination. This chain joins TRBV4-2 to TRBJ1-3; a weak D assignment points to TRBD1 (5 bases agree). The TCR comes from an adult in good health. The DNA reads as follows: TGTGCCAGCAGCCAAGACAGGGTCAGAAACACCATATATTTT. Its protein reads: CASSQDRVRNTIYF.